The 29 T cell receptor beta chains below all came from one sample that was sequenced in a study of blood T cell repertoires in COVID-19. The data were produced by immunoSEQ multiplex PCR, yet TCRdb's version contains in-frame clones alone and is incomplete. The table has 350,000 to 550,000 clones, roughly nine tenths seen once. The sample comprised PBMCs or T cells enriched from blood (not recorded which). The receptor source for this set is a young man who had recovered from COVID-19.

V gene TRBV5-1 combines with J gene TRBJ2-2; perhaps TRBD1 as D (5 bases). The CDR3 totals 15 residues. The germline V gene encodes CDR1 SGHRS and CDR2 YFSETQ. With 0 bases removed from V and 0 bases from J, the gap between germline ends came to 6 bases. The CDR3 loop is CASSLDRTNTGELFF. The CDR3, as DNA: TGCGCCAGCAGCTTGGACAGGACGAACACCGGGGAGCTGTTTTTT.

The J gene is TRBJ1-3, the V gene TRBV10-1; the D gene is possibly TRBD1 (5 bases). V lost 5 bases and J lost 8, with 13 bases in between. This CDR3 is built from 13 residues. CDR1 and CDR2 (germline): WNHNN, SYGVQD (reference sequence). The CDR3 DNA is TGCGCCAGCAGTCTCCCCGGGGGAGACACCATATATTTT. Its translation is CASSLPGGDTIYF.

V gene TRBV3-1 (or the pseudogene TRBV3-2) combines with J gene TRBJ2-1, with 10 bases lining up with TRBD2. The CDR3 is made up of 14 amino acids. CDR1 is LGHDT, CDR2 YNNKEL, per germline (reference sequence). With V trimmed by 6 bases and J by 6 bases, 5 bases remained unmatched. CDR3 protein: CASSASGGPNEQFF. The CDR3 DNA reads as TGTGCCAGCAGTGCTAGCGGGGGCCCCAATGAGCAGTTCTTC.

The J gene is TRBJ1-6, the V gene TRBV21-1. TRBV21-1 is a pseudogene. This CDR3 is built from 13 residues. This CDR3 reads CASSPQEDSPLHF. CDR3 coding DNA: TGTGCCAGCAGCCCTCAGGAGGATTCACCCCTCCACTTT.

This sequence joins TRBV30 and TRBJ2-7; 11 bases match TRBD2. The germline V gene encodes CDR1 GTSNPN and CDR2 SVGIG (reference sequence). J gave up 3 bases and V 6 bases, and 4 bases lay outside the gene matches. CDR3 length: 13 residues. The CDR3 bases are TGTGCCTGTAAGGGACTAGCGGACTACGAGCAGTACTTC. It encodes CACKGLADYEQYF. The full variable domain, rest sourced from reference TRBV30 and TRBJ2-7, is SQTIHQWPATLVQPVGSPLSLECTVEGTSNPNLYWYRQAAGRGLQLLFYSVGIGQISSEVPQNLSASRPQDRQFILSSKKLLLSDSGFYLCACKGLADYEQYFGPGTRLTVT.

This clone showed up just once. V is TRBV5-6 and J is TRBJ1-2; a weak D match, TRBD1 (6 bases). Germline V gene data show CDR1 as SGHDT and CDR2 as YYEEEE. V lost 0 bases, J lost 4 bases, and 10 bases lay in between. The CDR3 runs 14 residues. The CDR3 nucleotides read TGTGCCAGCAGCTTGGTGGACAGAGCCTATGGCTACACCTTC. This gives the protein CASSLVDRAYGYTF.

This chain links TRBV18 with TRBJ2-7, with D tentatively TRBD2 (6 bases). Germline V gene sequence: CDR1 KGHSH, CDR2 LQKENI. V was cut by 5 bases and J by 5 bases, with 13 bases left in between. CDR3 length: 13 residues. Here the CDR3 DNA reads TGTGCCAGCTCAGGCGGCGGGGTCAACGAGCAGTACTTC. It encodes CASSGGGVNEQYF. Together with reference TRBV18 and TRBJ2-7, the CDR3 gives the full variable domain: NAGVMQNPRHLVRRRGQEARLRCSPMKGHSHVYWYRQLPEEGLKFMVYLQKENIIDESGMPKERFSAEFPKEGPSILRIQQVVRGDSAAYFCASSGGGVNEQYFGPGTRLTVT.

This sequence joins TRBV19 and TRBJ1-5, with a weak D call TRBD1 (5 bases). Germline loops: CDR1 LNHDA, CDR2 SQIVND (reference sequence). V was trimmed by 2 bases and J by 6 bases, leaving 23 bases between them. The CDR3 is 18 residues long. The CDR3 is CASSISLGRDSGGQPQHF. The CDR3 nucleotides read TGTGCCAGTAGTATAAGTCTTGGGCGGGACTCGGGCGGTCAGCCCCAGCATTTT. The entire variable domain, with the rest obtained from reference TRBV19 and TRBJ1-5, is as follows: DGGITQSPKYLFRKEGQNVTLSCEQNLNHDAMYWYRQDPGQGLRLIYYSQIVNDFQKGDIAEGYSVSREKKESFPLTVTSAQKNPTAFYLCASSISLGRDSGGQPQHFGDGTRLSIL.

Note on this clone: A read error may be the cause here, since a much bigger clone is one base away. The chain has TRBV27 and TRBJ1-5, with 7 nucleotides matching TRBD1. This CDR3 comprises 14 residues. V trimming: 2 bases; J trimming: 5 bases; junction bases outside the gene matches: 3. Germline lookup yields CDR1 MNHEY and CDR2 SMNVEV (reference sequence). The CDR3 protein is CASSLQGGDQPQHF. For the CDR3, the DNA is TGTGCCAGCAGTTTACAGGGGGGCGATCAGCCCCAGCATTTT.

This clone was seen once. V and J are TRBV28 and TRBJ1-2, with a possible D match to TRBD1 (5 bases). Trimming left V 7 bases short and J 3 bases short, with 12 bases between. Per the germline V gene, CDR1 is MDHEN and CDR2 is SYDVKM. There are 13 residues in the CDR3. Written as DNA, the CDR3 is TGTGCCAGCAAGGGACTGGCAGACTATGGCTACACCTTC. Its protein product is CASKGLADYGYTF.

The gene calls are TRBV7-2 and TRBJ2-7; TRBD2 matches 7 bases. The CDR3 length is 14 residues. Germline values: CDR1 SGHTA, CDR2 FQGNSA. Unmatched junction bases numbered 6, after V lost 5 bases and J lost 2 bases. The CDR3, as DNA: TGTGCCAGCAGCCTAGACGGACTAGCCTACGAGCAGTACTTC. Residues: CASSLDGLAYEQYF.

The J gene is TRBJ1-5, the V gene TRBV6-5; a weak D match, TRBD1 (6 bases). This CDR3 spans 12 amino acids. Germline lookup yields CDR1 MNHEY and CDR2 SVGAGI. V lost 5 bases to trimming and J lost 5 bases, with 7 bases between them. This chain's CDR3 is CASSQGYQPQHF. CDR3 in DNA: TGTGCCAGCAGTCAGGGGTATCAGCCCCAGCATTTT.

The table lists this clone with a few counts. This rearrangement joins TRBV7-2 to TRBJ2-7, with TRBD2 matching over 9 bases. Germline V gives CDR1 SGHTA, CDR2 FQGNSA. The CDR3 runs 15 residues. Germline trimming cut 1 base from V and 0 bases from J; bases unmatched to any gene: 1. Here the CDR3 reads CASSLGLAASYEQYF. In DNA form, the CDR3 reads TGTGCCAGCAGCTTAGGACTAGCGGCCTCCTACGAGCAGTACTTC. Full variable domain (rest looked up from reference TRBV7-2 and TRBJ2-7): GAGVSQSPSNKVTEKGKDVELRCDPISGHTALYWYRQSLGQGLEFLIYFQGNSAPDKSGLPSDRFSAERTGGSVSTLTIQRTQQEDSAVYLCASSLGLAASYEQYFGPGTRLTVT.

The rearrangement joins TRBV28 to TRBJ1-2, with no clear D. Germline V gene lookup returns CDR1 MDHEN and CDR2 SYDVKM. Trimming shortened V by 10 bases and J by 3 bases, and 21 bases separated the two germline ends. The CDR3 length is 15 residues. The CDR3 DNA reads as TGTGCCATTTTACCCCCGGGTCAAGTTGACTATGGCTACACCTTC. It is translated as CAILPPGQVDYGYTF.

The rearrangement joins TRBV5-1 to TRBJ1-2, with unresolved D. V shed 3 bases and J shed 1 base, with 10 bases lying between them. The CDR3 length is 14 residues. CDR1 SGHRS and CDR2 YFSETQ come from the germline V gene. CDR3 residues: CASSSSGSNYGYTF. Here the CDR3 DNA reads TGCGCCAGCAGCTCATCCGGGAGTAACTATGGCTACACCTTC.

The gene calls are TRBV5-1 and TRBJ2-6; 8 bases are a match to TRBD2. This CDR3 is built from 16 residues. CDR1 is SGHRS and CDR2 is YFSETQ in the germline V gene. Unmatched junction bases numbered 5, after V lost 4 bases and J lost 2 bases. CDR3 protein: CASSTRGGTGANVLTF. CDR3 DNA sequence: TGCGCCAGCAGCACCCGGGGGGGGACTGGGGCCAACGTCCTGACTTTC.

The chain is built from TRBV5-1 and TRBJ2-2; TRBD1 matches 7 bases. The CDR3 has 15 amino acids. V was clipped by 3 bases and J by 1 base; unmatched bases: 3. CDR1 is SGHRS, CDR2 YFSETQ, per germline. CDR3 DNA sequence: TGCGCCAGCAGCTCCAGGGGGTTGAACACCGGGGAGCTGTTTTTT. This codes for CASSSRGLNTGELFF.

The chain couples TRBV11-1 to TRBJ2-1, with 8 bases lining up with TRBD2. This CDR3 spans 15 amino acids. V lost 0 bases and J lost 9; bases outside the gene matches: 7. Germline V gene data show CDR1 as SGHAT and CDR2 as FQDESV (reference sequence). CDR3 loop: CASSLAPGLVFEQFF. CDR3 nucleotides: TGTGCCAGCAGCTTAGCGCCGGGACTAGTATTTGAGCAGTTCTTC.

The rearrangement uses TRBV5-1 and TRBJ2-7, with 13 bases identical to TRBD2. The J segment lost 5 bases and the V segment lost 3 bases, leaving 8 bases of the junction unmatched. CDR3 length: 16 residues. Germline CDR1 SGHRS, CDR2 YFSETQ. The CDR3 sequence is CASSSLLAGGPHEQYF. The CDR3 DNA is TGCGCCAGCAGCTCGCTACTAGCGGGAGGGCCTCACGAGCAGTACTTC. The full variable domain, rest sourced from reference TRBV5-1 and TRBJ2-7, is KAGVTQTPRYLIKTRGQQVTLSCSPISGHRSVSWYQQTPGQGLQFLFEYFSETQRNKGNFPGRFSGRQFSNSRSEMNVSTLELGDSALYLCASSSLLAGGPHEQYFGPGTRLTVT.

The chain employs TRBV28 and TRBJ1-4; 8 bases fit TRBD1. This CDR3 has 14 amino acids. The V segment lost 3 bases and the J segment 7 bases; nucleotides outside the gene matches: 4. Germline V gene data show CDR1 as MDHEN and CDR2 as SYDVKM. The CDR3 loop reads CASSFHDRGEKLFF. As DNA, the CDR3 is TGTGCCAGCAGTTTCCATGACAGGGGTGAAAAACTGTTTTTT. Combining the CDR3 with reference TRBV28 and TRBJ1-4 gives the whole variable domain DVKVTQSSRYLVKRTGEKVFLECVQDMDHENMFWYRQDPGLGLRLIYFSYDVKMKEKGDIPEGYSVSREKKERFSLILESASTNQTSMYLCASSFHDRGEKLFFGSGTQLSVL.

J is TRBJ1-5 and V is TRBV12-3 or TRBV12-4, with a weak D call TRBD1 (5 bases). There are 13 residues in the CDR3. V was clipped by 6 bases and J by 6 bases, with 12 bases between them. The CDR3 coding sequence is TGTGCCAGCAGGTCGACTAGGGGTCAGCCCCAGCATTTT. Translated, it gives CASRSTRGQPQHF.

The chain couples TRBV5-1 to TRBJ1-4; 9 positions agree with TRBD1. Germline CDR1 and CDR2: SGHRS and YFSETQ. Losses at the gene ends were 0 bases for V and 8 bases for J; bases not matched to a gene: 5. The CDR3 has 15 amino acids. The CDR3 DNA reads TGCGCCAGCAGCTTGGGGGGACAGGGTTACGAAAAACTGTTTTTT. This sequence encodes CASSLGGQGYEKLFF.

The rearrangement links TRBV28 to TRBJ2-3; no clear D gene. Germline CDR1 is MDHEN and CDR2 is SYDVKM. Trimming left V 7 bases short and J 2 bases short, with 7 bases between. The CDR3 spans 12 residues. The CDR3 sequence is CASIHPTDTQYF. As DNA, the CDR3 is TGTGCCAGCATCCATCCCACAGATACGCAGTATTTT.

CDR3 loop: CASRPRQGSNEKLFF. In DNA, the CDR3 is TGTGCCAGCAGACCCCGACAGGGAAGCAATGAAAAACTGTTTTTT. The chain uses TRBV6-5 and TRBJ1-4; 7 nucleotides agree with TRBD1. Looked up from germline, CDR1 is MNHEY and CDR2 is SVGAGI. This CDR3 comprises 15 residues. Trimming cost V 6 bases and J 5 bases; bases outside gene matches: 9.

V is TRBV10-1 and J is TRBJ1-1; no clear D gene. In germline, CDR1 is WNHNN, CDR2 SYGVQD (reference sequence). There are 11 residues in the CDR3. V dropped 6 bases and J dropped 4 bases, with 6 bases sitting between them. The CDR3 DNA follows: TGCGCCAGCAGCCCCGGCACTGAAGCTTTCTTT. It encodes CASSPGTEAFF.

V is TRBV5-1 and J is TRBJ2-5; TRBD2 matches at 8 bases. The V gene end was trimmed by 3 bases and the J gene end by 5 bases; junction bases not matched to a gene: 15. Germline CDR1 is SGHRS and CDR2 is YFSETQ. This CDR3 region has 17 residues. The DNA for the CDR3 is TGCGCCAGCAGCTCAGGTCGGGGGGGGCCCGCAGGGGAGACCCAGTACTTC. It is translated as CASSSGRGGPAGETQYF.

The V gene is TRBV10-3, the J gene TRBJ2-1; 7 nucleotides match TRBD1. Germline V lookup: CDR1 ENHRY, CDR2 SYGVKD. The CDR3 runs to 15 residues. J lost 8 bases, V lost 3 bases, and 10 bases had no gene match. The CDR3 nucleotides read TGTGCCATCAGTGAACCCAACAGGGGTGGGGATGAGCAGTTCTTC. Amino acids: CAISEPNRGGDEQFF.

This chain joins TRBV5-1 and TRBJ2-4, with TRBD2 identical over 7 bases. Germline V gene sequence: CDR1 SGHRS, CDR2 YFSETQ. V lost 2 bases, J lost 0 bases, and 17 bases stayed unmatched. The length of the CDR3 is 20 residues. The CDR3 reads CASSFVGRLGEGLAKNIQYF. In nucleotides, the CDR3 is TGCGCCAGCAGCTTTGTCGGCCGACTTGGGGAGGGCCTAGCCAAAAACATTCAGTACTTC.

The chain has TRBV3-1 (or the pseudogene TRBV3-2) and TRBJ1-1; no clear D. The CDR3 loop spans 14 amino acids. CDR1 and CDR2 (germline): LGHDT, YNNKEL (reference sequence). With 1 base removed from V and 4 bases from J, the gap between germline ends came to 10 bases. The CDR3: CASSQGFEGTEAFF. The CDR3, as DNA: TGTGCCAGCAGCCAAGGGTTTGAGGGCACTGAAGCTTTCTTT.